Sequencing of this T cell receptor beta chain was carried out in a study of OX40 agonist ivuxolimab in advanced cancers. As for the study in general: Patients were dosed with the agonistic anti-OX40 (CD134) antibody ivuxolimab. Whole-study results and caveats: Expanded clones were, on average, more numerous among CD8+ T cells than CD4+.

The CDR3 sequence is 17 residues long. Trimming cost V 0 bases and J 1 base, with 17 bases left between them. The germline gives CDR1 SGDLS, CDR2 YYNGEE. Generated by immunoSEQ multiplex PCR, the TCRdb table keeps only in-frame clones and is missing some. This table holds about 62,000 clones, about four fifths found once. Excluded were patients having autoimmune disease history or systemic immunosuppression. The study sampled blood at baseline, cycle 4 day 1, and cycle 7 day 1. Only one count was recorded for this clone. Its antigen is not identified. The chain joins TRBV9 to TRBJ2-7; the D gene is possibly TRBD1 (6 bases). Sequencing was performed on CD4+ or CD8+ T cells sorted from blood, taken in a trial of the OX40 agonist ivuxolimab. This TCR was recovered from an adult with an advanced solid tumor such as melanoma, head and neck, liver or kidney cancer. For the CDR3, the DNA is TGTGCCAGCAGCGTAGGTGGAGGAAGGGGACATTCCTACGAGCAGTACTTC. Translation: CASSVGGGRGHSYEQYF.